This T cell receptor beta chain was obtained from a study of identical twins. Study findings and constraints: Fewer insertions marked abundant cord blood beta clonotypes; young adult naive trended weakly, memory not at all. An excess of low generation probability was shown by twin-shared out-of-frame alpha sequences.

J lost 2 bases, V lost 4 bases, and 4 bases had no gene match. Germline CDR1 LNHNV, CDR2 YYDKDF (reference sequence). There are 16 residues in the CDR3. TCRdb itself ran the 5' RACE reads through MiXCR, one entry per CDR3 protein. This sample has 350,000 or so distinct CDR3 sequences, with about 12% found just once. Remarks on this clonotype: Antigen: not known.

These same records also appear under a second study, on yellow fever vaccine responses in identical twins.

The source of this sequence is a woman younger than 35 in good health. The material sequenced was CD8+ T cells sorted from blood. This chain connects TRBV15 to TRBJ2-1; 11 nucleotides line up with TRBD2. CDR3: CATSTPGLAAYNEQFF. The CDR3 nucleotides are TGTGCCACCAGCACACCGGGACTAGCGGCCTACAATGAGCAGTTCTTC.